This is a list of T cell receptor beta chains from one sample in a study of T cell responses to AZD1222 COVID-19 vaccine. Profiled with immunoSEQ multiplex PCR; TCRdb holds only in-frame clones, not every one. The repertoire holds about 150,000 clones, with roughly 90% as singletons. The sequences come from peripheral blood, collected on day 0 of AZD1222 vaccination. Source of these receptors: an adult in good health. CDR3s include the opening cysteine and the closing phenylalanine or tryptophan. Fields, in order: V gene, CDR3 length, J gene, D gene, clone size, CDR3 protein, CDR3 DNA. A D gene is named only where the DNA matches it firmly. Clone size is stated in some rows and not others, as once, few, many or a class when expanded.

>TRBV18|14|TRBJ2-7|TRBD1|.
CASSPGQASYEQYF
TGTGCCAGCTCGCCGGGACAGGCCTCCTACGAGCAGTACTTC
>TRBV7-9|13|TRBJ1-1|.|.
CASSTAGGTEAFF
TGTGCCAGCAGCACGGCGGGGGGCACTGAAGCTTTCTTT
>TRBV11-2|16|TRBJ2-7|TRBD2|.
CASSPTSGGASYEQYF
TGTGCCAGCAGCCCTACTAGCGGGGGGGCGTCCTACGAGCAGTACTTC
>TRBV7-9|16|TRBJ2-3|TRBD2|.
CASSFALGGGSDTQYF
TGTGCCAGCAGCTTTGCCCTCGGGGGAGGGTCAGATACGCAGTATTTT
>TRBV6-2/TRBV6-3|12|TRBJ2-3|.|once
CASSYAGGTQYF
TGTGCCAGCAGTTACGCAGGGGGGACGCAGTATTTT
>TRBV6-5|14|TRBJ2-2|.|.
CASRADQFTGELFF
TGTGCCAGCAGGGCCGACCAGTTCACCGGGGAGCTGTTTTTT
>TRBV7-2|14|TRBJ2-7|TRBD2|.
CASSDGLAGGEQYF
TGTGCCAGCAGCGACGGACTAGCGGGGGGTGAGCAGTACTTC
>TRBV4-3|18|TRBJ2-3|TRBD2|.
CASSPWTSGGLSTDTQYF
TGCGCCAGCAGCCCATGGACTAGCGGGGGCCTGAGCACAGATACGCAGTATTTT
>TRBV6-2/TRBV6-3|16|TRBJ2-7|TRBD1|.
CASSLTGGPSSYEQYF
TGTGCCAGCAGTCTCACAGGGGGGCCCTCTTCCTACGAGCAGTACTTC
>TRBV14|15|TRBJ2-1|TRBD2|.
CASSLAGGPYNEQFF
TGTGCCAGCAGCCTAGCGGGGGGCCCCTACAATGAGCAGTTCTTC
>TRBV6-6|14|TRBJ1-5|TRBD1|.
CASSLNRGGQPQHF
TGTGCCAGCAGTTTAAACAGGGGGGGTCAGCCCCAGCATTTT
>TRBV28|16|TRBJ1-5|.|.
CASIGVIPSNNQPQHF
TGTGCCAGCATAGGGGTGATCCCTTCTAACAATCAGCCCCAGCATTTT
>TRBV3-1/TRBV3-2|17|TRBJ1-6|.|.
CASSQVVRGSYNSPLHF
TGTGCCAGCAGCCAAGTCGTGAGGGGGTCCTATAATTCACCCCTCCACTTT
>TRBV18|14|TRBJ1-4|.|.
CASTSGTGGAKLFF
TGTGCCAGCACATCCGGGACCGGAGGGGCAAAACTGTTTTTT
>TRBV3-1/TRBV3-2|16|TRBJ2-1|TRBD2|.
CASSLLASGGAGEQFF
TGTGCCAGCAGCCTCCTAGCTAGCGGGGGGGCGGGTGAGCAGTTCTTC
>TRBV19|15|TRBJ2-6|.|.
CASSILRSGANVLTF
TGTGCCAGTAGTATTCTGAGGTCTGGGGCCAACGTCCTGACTTTC
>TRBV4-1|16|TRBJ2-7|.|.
CASSLNSGNSAYEQYF
TGCGCCAGCAGCCTAAATTCGGGGAACTCCGCTTACGAGCAGTACTTC